The entry below gives a single T cell receptor beta chain sequence along with its context. The clone's antigen remains unknown. Base qualities are not recorded, but no much larger clone differs from it by a single base. The library relied on the immunoSEQ multiplex PCR assay. A mixture of 60 forward primers for TCR Vbeta segments and 13 reverse primers for TCR Jbeta segments was used in the multiplex PCR. A multiplex PCR assay on genomic DNA amplified the CDR3 region of rearranged TCR beta genes. The amplified TCR beta libraries were sequenced on the Illumina HiSeq System as 87-base-pair reads. Processing in the source paper ran as follows. A later analysis counted tens of millions of unique TCR beta chains across the 650 to 800 repertoires, and approximately 11 million of these chains were shared by at least two donors. To remove PCR and sequencing errors, raw reads were error-corrected and collapsed into unique sequences using a nearest-neighbor algorithm that merged closely related sequences. CDR3 sequences were aligned to IMGT reference sequences to assign V, D and J gene segments. Each retained sequence needed at least a six-nucleotide match to both a V gene segment and a J gene segment. A rearrangement was called productive if the CDR3 had no stop codons and remained in frame with V and J, and every other rearrangement was called non-productive. CDR3 was defined according to IMGT convention as the region running from the second conserved V-encoded cysteine to the conserved J-encoded phenylalanine. The earlier analysis of approximately 590 of the donors excluded any sequence lacking an unambiguous match to a single V gene segment. An earlier analysis of over 450 of the donors classified V segments as functional when productive rearrangements were above 56.7% and as segregating when the standard deviation between donors was above 5%. A statistical classification framework was built for diagnosing cytomegalovirus status from the catalog of TCR beta chain sequences. In a later analysis, V and J genes were assigned by comparing TCR nucleotide sequences against IMGT/GENE-DB human TR gene sequences. The TCRdist pipeline was used in a later analysis to assign CDR3 sequences and most-parsimonious VDJ recombination scenarios. A later analysis defined each TCR beta chain by its CDR3 amino acid sequence plus V-gene family, and excluded reads lacking a unique V-gene family. As a way to deal with suspected cross-contamination and a sequencing artifact, a later analysis dropped nearly 600 nucleotide sequences that were highly shared and had low generation probability. For each public chain, a later analysis derived a clonal expansion index from normalized ranks of inferred template counts within each repertoire. In a later analysis, generation probabilities were computed with a VDJ recombination model fitted to out-of-frame rearrangements, and the resulting probabilities were checked against IGoR. A later analysis scored TCR-TCR, TCR-HLA and TCR-CMV co-occurrence with hypergeometric tests, applying a repertoire-size bias correction to TCR pairs. A later analysis estimated false discovery rates by permuting HLA or CMV assignments 20 times. In a later analysis, co-occurring TCRs were grouped with DBSCAN, and TCRdist sequence similarity was added when clustering was performed within HLA-allele-positive subsets. For co-occurrence clustering, repertoires with fewer than 30,000 or more than 120,000 public chains were excluded, along with 4 to 6 repertoires with anomalous nucleotide sharing. TCRdb obtained this table from immuneACCESS and retained in-frame rearrangements with V and J assigned. These tables miss some clones; where compared with another copy, unresolved V genes account for less than half of the shortfall, and the remainder is unexplained. From that table come the V and J calls and clone size; the DNA was used to work out D and trimming. The sample table contains around 230,000 clones; only one count was recorded for around 80% of them. The ten largest clones take up about 0.47% of the sample.

The cohort comprised 550 to 700 healthy bone marrow donors. At the time of sampling, all cohort members were nominally healthy, though unrecorded immune exposures were likely present. The donor was CMV seronegative and was included in the group of a few hundred seronegative cohort members. A peripheral blood sample was provided by each donor, and peripheral blood mononuclear cells were used for TCR beta sequencing. Genomic DNA extraction from the blood cell samples was performed with the Qiagen DNeasy Blood Extraction Kit. V and J are trimmed by 3 bases and 5 bases, and the gene matches miss 5 bases of the junction. Including cysteine and phenylalanine, the CDR3 has 17 amino acids. Kept here is only the CDR3 DNA, which spans 51 bases and is read in frame from base 1. CDR1 and CDR2 were assigned from the germline V gene (reference sequence) as SGHNT and YYREEE. The sample comes from a study of cytomegalovirus exposure and HLA in healthy donors (dated by TCRdb to 2016 to 2017). Study-wide context: An earlier analysis of some 500 of the donors reported about 250 Gb of sequence data and around 120 million unique TCR beta sequences from 150 million to 200 million T cells. About 280 gigabases of sequencing data and tens of millions of unique TCR sequences made up an early release that covered several hundred HLA-typed donors. The genetic ancestry cluster associated with self-reported Caucasian donors included over 65% of the roughly 390 genotyped donors. The aim of the study was to test whether cataloging public T cell receptors could identify signatures of past pathogen exposure. The study profiled the T cell repertoires of around 700 subjects by immunosequencing and related them to cytomegalovirus serostatus. A separate validation cohort of over 95 different subjects was used in addition to the approximately 700-subject first cohort. To predict cytomegalovirus infection status, the study brought together high-throughput TCR immunosequencing, statistical association of individual TCRs with disease status, and machine learning. A later analysis re-analyzed previously published TCR beta repertoires from 650 to 800 donors and added high-resolution HLA genotyping to study TCR occurrence patterns. The later analysis used no new phenotypic data to find candidate immune exposures, relying instead on TCR beta sequences and their occurrence across donors. To decide whether each TCR beta V gene segment behaved as functional or pseudogenic, an earlier analysis of over 500 of the donors relied on high-throughput TCR beta sequencing. Donor age, sex, ethnicity and CMV serostatus were compiled together with the repertoire data. A later genetic analysis used genome-wide SNP genotypes for about 60% of the roughly 700 donors, treating that subset as a discovery cohort. All discovery cohort repertoires had been generated using a single sequencing platform. HLA typing covered class I and class II loci at four-digit resolution. Typing coverage varied by locus: roughly 629-630 donors for A, B, C, DRB1 and DQB1; some 520 for DQA1; more than 600 for DPA1; some 470 for DPB1. Four or five DR-DQ haplotypes were handled as single units for association and clustering because linkage in the cohort was strong. Among a few hundred genotyped donors of the cohort, an average of around 240,000 unique TCR beta nucleotide sequences were sequenced per donor, approximately 20% of them non-productive. Here is what the overall study found, with its caveats: Strong co-occurrence of HLA alleles, especially DR and DQ, made assigning TCR associations to individual alleles difficult. While some public TCRs were present in many individuals, most TCR sequences turned up only very rarely across donors. A cluster of highly shared sequence variants was judged likely to represent a technical artifact of the sequencing pipeline. A further reported finding was that TCR beta sequences accurately predicted the HLA-A and HLA-B alleles for most subjects in the first cohort. A few of the identified cytomegalovirus-associated TCR beta chains were confirmed in vitro to be specific for cytomegalovirus antigens. Because the 87-base-pair reads could not distinguish some IMGT-functional V segments, including TRBV6-2 and TRBV6-3, those segments were excluded. Roughly uniform sequencing depth across donors was assumed in presence/absence analyses, although this assumption may not hold. In a later analysis, TCR association rates were found to vary across HLA loci, with the most associated TCRs seen for DRB1 alleles and the fewest for HLA-C alleles. Seventeen rarely observed V segments, including chromosome 9 orphons, were excluded from the earlier analysis of about 600 of the donors because counts were too low. In a later genetic analysis, fewer N-insertions in productive TCRs were reported among donors in an Asian-associated ancestry cluster than the roughly 670-donor mean. An association between a missense DCLRE1C variant and V-gene and J-gene trimming of TCR beta chains was found in a later genetic analysis and replicated in an independent cohort. Linkage disequilibrium might explain the correlated functional status among segregating V segments, but an unknown experimental factor could not be excluded. Several of the top co-occurrence clusters appeared to be linked to parvovirus B19, influenza, CMV and Epstein-Barr virus, according to a later analysis. According to a later analysis, most CMV-associated TCR beta chains appeared to be HLA-restricted, and the HLA associations seemed to be driven largely by CMV exposure. The classifier was reported to diagnose cytomegalovirus status with high specificity and sensitivity in both the original and validation cohorts. In the study, some 160 TCR beta chains were listed as associated with cytomegalovirus. HLA typing was unavailable for some donors at each locus, so association tests used only the typed subset. A later analysis associated approximately 17,000 TCR beta sequences with specific HLA alleles at a false discovery rate of 0.05. In an earlier analysis of 450 to 750 of the donors, most TCR beta V segments appeared in productive rearrangements about 87% or about 30% of the time, broadly matching IMGT annotations. CMV serostatus was the only immune exposure information available for the cohort. In a later analysis, HLA-associated TCR beta chains were found to be more clonally expanded and to have lower generation probabilities than equally common non-associated chains. The cohort was sequenced for TCR beta chains only, and without alpha or paired-chain data the features that could be detected were limited. It was suggested by the authors that the approach could potentially be generalized to other disease states and immunological phenotypes.

What was sequenced was PBMCs. The sequence was collected from a boy between 5 and 17 years old in good health and CMV-seronegative. The V and J genes are TRBV5-4 and TRBJ2-1; the central 16 bases match TRBD2. The DNA sequence is TGTGCCAGCAGCTCCGGGGGACTAGCGGGGGGGAACAATGAGCAGTTCTTC. Its amino acids are CASSSGGLAGGNNEQFF. Reference TRBV5-4 and TRBJ2-1 genes cover what lies past the CDR3, so the full variable domain is ETGVTQSPTHLIKTRGQQVTLRCSSQSGHNTVSWYQQALGQGPQFIFQYYREEENGRGNFPPRFSGLQFPNYSSELNVNALELDDSALYLCASSSGGLAGGNNEQFFGPGTRLTVL.